This TCR beta chain was captured by sequencing in a study of T cell repertoires in cytomegalovirus infection. Study overall: Peptides in the study included HLA-C-restricted and HLA-B-restricted CMV epitopes. Signatures in public TCR beta sequences pointed to both CMV infection and matching HLA type.

Whole-study findings and limits: Carriage of CMV together with the relevant HLA was identifiable through cumulative public TCR beta family frequency.

MiXCR, run by TCRdb on the reads, gives a single entry per CDR3 protein. The sample includes about 220,000 distinct CDR3 sequences, about 40% seen only once; the top ten take about 60%. The CDR3 runs to 12 residues. From germline, CDR1 is SGHVS and CDR2 FNYEAQ. The V end was cut by 7 bases, the J end by 1 base, with 6 bases between. A few counts support this clonotype. Antigen: not known. The V and J genes are TRBV7-6 and TRBJ2-3; D not certain. The sample in question was CD8+ T cells from cultured PBMCs, obtained from culture after CMV antigen stimulation. This sequence was found in a human donor in good health (CMV status not recorded). Some clones in this sample may be carry-over from other donors' samples. The CDR3 region has the DNA TGTGCCAGCAAACTCGGCACAGATACGCAGTATTTT. Its protein product is CASKLGTDTQYF.